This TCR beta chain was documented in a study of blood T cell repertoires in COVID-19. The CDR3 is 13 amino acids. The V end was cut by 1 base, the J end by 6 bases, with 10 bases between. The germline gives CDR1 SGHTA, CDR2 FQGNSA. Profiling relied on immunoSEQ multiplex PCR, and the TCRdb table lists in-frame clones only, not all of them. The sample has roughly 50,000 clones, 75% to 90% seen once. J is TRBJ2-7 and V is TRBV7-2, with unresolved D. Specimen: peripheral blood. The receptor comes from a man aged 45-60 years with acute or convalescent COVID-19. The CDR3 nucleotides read TGTGCCAGCAGCTTAGATTCCCAGGCCGAGCAGTACTTC. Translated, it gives CASSLDSQAEQYF.